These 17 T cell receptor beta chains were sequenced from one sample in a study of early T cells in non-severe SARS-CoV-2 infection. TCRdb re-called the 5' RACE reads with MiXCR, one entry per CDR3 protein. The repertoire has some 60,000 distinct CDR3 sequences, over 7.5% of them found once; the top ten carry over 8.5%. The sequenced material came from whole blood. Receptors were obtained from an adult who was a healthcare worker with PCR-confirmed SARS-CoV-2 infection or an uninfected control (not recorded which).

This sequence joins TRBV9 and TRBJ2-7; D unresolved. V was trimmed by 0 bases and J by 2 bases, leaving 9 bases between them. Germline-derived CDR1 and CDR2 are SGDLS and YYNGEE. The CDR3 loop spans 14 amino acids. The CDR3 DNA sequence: TGTGCCAGCAGCGTAGCCAATACCGCCTACGAGCAGTACTTC. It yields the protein CASSVANTAYEQYF.

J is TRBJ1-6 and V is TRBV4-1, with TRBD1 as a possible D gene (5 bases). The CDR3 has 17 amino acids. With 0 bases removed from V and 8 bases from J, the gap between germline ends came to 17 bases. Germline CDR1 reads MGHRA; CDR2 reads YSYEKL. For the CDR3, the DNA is TGCGCCAGCAGCCAAGATGGTCGGGCAGGGAGTTATTCACCCCTCCACTTT. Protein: CASSQDGRAGSYSPLHF.

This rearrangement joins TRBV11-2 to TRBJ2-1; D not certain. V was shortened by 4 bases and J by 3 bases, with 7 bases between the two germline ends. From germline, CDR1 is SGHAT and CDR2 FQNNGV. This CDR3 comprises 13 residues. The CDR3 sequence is CASSSEYYNEQFF. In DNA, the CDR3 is TGTGCCAGCAGCTCCGAGTACTACAATGAGCAGTTCTTC.

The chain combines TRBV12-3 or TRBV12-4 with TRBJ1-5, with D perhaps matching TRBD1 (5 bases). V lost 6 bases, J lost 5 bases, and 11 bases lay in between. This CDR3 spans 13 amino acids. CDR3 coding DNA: TGTGCCAGCAGAACCGGGACCCATCAGCCCCAGCATTTT. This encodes CASRTGTHQPQHF.

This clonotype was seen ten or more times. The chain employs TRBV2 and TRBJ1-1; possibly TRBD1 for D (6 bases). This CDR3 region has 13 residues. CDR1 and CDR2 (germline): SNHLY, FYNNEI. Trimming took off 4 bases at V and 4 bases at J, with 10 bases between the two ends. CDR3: CASSGDIGTEAFF. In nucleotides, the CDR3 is TGTGCCAGCAGTGGGGACATCGGCACTGAAGCTTTCTTT.

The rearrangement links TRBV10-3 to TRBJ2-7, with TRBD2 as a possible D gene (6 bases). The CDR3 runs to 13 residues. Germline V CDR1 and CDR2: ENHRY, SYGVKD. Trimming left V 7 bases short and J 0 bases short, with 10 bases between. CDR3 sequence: CAITSTSSYEQYF. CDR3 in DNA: TGTGCCATCACCTCGACTAGCTCCTACGAGCAGTACTTC.

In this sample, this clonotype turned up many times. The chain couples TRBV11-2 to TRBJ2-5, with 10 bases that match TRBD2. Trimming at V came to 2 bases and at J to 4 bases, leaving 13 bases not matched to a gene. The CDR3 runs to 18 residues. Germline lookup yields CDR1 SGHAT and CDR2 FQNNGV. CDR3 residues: CASSLMGGLAGGAETQYF. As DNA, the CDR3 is TGTGCCAGCAGCTTAATGGGGGGGTTAGCGGGAGGTGCAGAGACCCAGTACTTC.

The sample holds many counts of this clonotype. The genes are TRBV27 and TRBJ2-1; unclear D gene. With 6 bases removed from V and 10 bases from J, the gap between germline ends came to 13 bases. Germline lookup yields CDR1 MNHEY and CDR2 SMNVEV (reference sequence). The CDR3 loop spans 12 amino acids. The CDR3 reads CASSTSPGEQFF. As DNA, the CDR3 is TGTGCCAGCAGCACCTCTCCGGGCGAGCAGTTCTTC.

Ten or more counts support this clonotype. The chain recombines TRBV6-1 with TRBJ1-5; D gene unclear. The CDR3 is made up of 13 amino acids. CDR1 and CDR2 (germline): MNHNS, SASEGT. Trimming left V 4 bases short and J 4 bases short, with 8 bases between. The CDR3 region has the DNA TGTGCCAGCAGTGCCGTGATAAATCAGCCCCAGCATTTT. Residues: CASSAVINQPQHF.

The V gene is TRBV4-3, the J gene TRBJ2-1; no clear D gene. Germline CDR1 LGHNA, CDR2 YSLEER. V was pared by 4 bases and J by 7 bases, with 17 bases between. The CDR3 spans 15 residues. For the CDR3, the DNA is TGCGCCAGCAGCCCCCAACTTGACCCGACGAATGAGCAGTTCTTC. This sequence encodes CASSPQLDPTNEQFF.

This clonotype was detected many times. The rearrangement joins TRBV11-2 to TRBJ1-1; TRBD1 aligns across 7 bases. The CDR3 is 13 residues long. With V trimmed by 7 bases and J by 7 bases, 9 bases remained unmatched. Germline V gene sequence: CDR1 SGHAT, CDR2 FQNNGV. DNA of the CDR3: TGTGCCAGCATCCTAATAGCAGGGGGTGAAGCTTTCTTT. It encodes CASILIAGGEAFF.

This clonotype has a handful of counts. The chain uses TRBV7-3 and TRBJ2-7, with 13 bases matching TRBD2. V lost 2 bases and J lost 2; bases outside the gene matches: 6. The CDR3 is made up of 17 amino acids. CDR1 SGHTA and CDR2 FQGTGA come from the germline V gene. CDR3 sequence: CASSLLGTSGTAYEQYF. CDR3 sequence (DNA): TGTGCCAGCAGCTTACTAGGGACTAGCGGGACCGCCTACGAGCAGTACTTC. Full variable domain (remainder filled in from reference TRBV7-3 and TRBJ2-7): GAGVSQTPSNKVTEKGKYVELRCDPISGHTALYWYRQSLGQGPEFLIYFQGTGAADDSGLPNDRFFAVRPEGSVSTLKIQRTERGDSAVYLCASSLLGTSGTAYEQYFGPGTRLTVT.

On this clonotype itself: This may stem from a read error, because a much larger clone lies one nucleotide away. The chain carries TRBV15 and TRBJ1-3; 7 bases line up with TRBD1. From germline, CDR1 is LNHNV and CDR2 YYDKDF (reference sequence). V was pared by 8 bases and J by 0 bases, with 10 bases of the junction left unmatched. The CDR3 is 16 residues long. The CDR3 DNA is TGTGCCACCGGTGAGATAGGGACAGCCTCTGGAAACACCATATATTTT. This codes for CATGEIGTASGNTIYF.

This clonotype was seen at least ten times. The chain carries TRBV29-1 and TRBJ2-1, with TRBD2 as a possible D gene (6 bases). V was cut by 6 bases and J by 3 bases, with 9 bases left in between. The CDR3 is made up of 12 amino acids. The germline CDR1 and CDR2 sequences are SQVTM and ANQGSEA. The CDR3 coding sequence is TGCAGCGTACATAGCGGCTACAATGAGCAGTTCTTC. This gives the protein CSVHSGYNEQFF.

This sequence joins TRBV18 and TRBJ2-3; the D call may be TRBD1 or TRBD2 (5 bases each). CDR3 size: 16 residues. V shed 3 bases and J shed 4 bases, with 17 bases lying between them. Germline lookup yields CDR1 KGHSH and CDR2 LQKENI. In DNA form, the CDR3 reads TGTGCCAGCTCACCTACCCAGGTCGGGGCAGCAGATACGCAGTATTTT. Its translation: CASSPTQVGAADTQYF. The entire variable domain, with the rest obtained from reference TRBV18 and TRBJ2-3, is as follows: NAGVMQNPRHLVRRRGQEARLRCSPMKGHSHVYWYRQLPEEGLKFMVYLQKENIIDESGMPKERFSAEFPKEGPSILRIQQVVRGDSAAYFCASSPTQVGAADTQYFGPGTRLTVL.

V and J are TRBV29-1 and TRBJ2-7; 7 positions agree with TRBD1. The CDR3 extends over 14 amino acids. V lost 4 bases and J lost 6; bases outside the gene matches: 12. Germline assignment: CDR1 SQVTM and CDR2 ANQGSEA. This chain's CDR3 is CSVGFGTALTEQYF. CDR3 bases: TGCAGCGTTGGGTTCGGGACAGCCCTGACCGAGCAGTACTTC.

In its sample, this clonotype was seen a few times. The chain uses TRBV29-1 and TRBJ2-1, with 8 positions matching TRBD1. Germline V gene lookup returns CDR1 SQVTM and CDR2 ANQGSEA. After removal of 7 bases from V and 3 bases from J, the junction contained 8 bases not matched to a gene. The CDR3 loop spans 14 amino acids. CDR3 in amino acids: CSGRTDRDYNEQFF. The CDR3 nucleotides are TGCAGCGGTAGAACGGACAGGGACTACAATGAGCAGTTCTTC.